A single sample is the source of the 12 T cell receptor beta chains below, sequenced in a study of blood T cell repertoires in COVID-19. Repertoires were generated with immunoSEQ multiplex PCR, while TCRdb's copy carries only in-frame clones and drops some. The sample has under 85,000 clones; 80% to 85% are singletons. Sequencing was performed on peripheral blood. The receptors shown here come from a man aged 50 to 59 with acute or convalescent COVID-19.

The chain carries TRBV10-3 and TRBJ2-3, with D possibly being TRBD1 (5 bases). V was cut by 2 bases and J by 4 bases, with 10 bases left in between. CDR3 size: 14 residues. Germline V gives CDR1 ENHRY, CDR2 SYGVKD. Here the CDR3 DNA reads TGTGCCATCAGTGAGCGGCAGGGTTCAGATACGCAGTATTTT. It translates to CAISERQGSDTQYF.

DNA of the CDR3: TGTGCCAGGGGGGGGCAGGGAGGCAGTCCGGACTATGGCTACACCTTC. This translates into CARGGQGGSPDYGYTF. The rearrangement uses TRBV2 and TRBJ1-2; possibly TRBD1 for D (6 bases). Trimming left V 9 bases short and J 3 bases short, with 23 bases between. Germline V gives CDR1 SNHLY, CDR2 FYNNEI. This CDR3 contains 16 residues.

The rearrangement uses TRBV5-1 and TRBJ1-2; the match to TRBD1 covers 10 bases. The CDR3 is made up of 15 amino acids. With 7 bases clipped from V and 2 bases from J, the junction kept 8 bases outside the gene matches. Looked up from germline, CDR1 is SGHRS and CDR2 is YFSETQ. CDR3 DNA: TGCGCCAGCGAACCAGGGACAGGGGAAAACTATGGCTACACCTTC. This sequence encodes CASEPGTGENYGYTF.

The rearrangement links TRBV9 to TRBJ2-7; the match to TRBD2 covers 13 bases. The germline V gene encodes CDR1 SGDLS and CDR2 YYNGEE. Trimming cost V 2 bases and J 3 bases; bases outside gene matches: 8. The CDR3 length is 17 residues. CDR3 DNA sequence: TGTGCCAGCAGCGTCGGACTAGCGGGAGAGGGGATCTACGAGCAGTACTTC. It specifies CASSVGLAGEGIYEQYF.

This clone came up once. The genes are TRBV5-4 and TRBJ2-1; TRBD2 matches 7 bases. Losses at the gene ends were 0 bases for V and 2 bases for J; bases not matched to a gene: 5. The CDR3 sequence is 16 residues long. The germline V gene encodes CDR1 SGHNT and CDR2 YYREEE (reference sequence). CDR3 sequence (DNA): TGTGCCAGCAGCTTGGGAGCTAGCGGCCCCTACAATGAGCAGTTCTTC. The encoded protein is CASSLGASGPYNEQFF.

This clone has just one count. The genes are TRBV19 and TRBJ1-5; TRBD1 might be the D (6 bases). CDR3 length equals 18 residues. V was trimmed by 7 bases and J by 0 bases, leaving 22 bases between them. CDR1 and CDR2 (germline): LNHDA, SQIVND (reference sequence). As DNA, the CDR3 is TGTGCCAGTACCTCTCGAGAGGACAGCTTTTATAGCAATCAGCCCCAGCATTTT. Translating it yields CASTSREDSFYSNQPQHF.

This clone came up once. The V call is TRBV4-2, the J call TRBJ2-7; 9 bases align to TRBD1. The junction had 7 bases not matched to a gene; V was cut back by 3 bases and J by 1 base. Looked up from germline, CDR1 is LGHNA and CDR2 is YNFKEQ. The CDR3 runs to 16 residues. CDR3: CASSQRAGTGSYEQYF. The CDR3, as DNA: TGTGCCAGCAGCCAGCGAGCCGGGACAGGGTCCTACGAGCAGTACTTC.

V usage is TRBV3-1 (or the pseudogene TRBV3-2) and J usage is TRBJ2-1, with D possibly TRBD2 on 7 matching bases. Trimming took 6 bases from V and 6 from J, leaving 12 bases between them. The CDR3 runs to 13 residues. Germline V gene sequence: CDR1 LGHDT, CDR2 YNNKEL (reference sequence). As DNA, the CDR3 is TGTGCCAGCAGGAAGGGGGGGGGCAATGAGCAGTTCTTC. Translated: CASRKGGGNEQFF.

This clone was detected once. V usage is TRBV4-1 and J usage is TRBJ2-1; tentative D call: TRBD2 (5 bases). Trimming pared 5 bases from V and 0 bases from J, leaving 11 bases between. Germline V gene lookup returns CDR1 MGHRA and CDR2 YSYEKL. The length of the CDR3 is 15 residues. The CDR3 reads CASSMGAVSYNEQFF. Here the CDR3 DNA reads TGCGCCAGCAGCATGGGAGCAGTCTCCTACAATGAGCAGTTCTTC.

J is TRBJ2-1 and V is TRBV9, with 8 bases that match TRBD2. Per germline, CDR1 SGDLS and CDR2 YYNGEE. This CDR3 comprises 15 residues. With V trimmed by 4 bases and J by 3 bases, 6 bases remained unmatched. CDR3 residues: CASSFSGSFYNEQFF. The DNA of the CDR3 is TGTGCCAGCAGCTTCAGCGGGAGTTTCTACAATGAGCAGTTCTTC.

The chain recombines TRBV28 with TRBJ2-3, with 9 bases fitting TRBD1. The V segment lost 4 bases and the J segment 7 bases; nucleotides outside the gene matches: 6. CDR1 MDHEN and CDR2 SYDVKM come from the germline V gene. This CDR3 region has 14 residues. CDR3 DNA sequence: TGTGCCAGCAGTTCTCCGGGACAGGGAAATACGCAGTATTTT. Amino acids: CASSSPGQGNTQYF.

This clone was detected once. V is TRBV7-9 and J is TRBJ2-7; possible D gene TRBD1, 6 bases. This CDR3 is 18 amino acids long. Trimming removed 5 bases from V and 3 bases from J, with 26 bases in between. CDR1 and CDR2 from the germline V gene are SEHNR and FQNEAQ (reference sequence). CDR3: CASSLSPEQQGPLYEQYF. The CDR3 bases are TGTGCCAGCAGCCTATCCCCCGAACAACAGGGCCCCCTCTACGAGCAGTACTTC.